These T cell receptor beta chains were read from a single sample in a study of blood T cell repertoires in COVID-19. The table came from immunoSEQ multiplex PCR; TCRdb's copy has only in-frame clones and leaves some out. In the table there are 300,000 to 450,000 clones, more than 75% of which are singletons. Sequencing input: PBMCs or T cells enriched from blood (not recorded which). The receptors were sampled from a man aged 40-49 years in a cohort exposed to, infected with or recovered from COVID-19 (not recorded which). CDR3s include the opening cysteine and the closing phenylalanine or tryptophan. The D gene is left open where the match is weak. A row's size may be missing; if present it is once, few, many or a size class.

TRBJ1-2 | TRBD1 | once | 14 | TRBV30 | CAWTLRQGPYGYTF | TGTGCCTGGACTTTGAGACAGGGGCCCTATGGCTACACCTTC
TRBJ2-2 | - | - | 14 | TRBV12-5 | CASGTGLNTGELFF | TGTGCTAGTGGGACGGGTCTCAACACCGGGGAGCTGTTTTTT
TRBJ1-5 | - | - | 14 | TRBV30 | CAWRRSYSNQPQHF | TGTGCCTGGAGAAGAAGCTATAGCAATCAGCCCCAGCATTTT
TRBJ2-3 | - | - | 14 | TRBV27 | CASMRDIRTDTQYF | TGTGCCAGCATGAGGGACATCCGCACAGATACGCAGTATTTT
TRBJ2-6 | - | - | 17 | TRBV2 | CASSSATGQPGANVLTF | TGTGCCAGCAGCTCCGCCACAGGACAGCCTGGGGCCAACGTCCTGACTTTC
TRBJ1-2 | - | - | 14 | TRBV5-1 | CASSPTGPEYGYTF | TGCGCCAGCAGCCCAACAGGACCGGAATATGGCTACACCTTC
TRBJ2-2 | TRBD2 | - | 16 | TRBV5-4 | CASSAGTNPSTGELFF | TGTGCCAGCAGCGCCGGGACTAACCCGAGCACCGGGGAGCTGTTTTTT
TRBJ1-2 | TRBD1 | - | 15 | TRBV19 | CASSAYDRASGSYTF | TGTGCCAGTAGTGCCTACGACAGGGCCTCAGGAAGCTACACCTTC
TRBJ2-7 | TRBD1 | - | 15 | TRBV11-2 | CASSTPGQGTYEQYF | TGTGCCAGCTCCACGCCGGGACAGGGTACCTACGAGCAGTACTTC
TRBJ1-1 | - | once | 15 | TRBV6-5 | CASSWARTLNTEAFF | TGTGCCAGCAGTTGGGCCCGAACATTGAACACTGAAGCTTTCTTT
TRBJ2-1 | - | - | 15 | TRBV18 | CASSPTTTRLNEQFF | TGTGCCAGCTCACCAACGACGACTAGATTGAATGAGCAGTTCTTC
TRBJ2-4 | - | - | 14 | TRBV11-2 | CASSLVAGENIQYF | TGTGCCAGCAGCTTAGTCGCAGGGGAAAACATTCAGTACTTC
TRBJ1-2 | - | once | 13 | TRBV29-1 | CSPRSRGGYGYTF | TGCAGCCCGCGTTCGCGGGGGGGGTATGGCTACACCTTC
TRBJ2-7 | TRBD2 | - | 16 | TRBV30 | CAWKRPSGRSGYEQYF | TGTGCCTGGAAGCGGCCTAGCGGGAGGTCAGGCTACGAGCAGTACTTC
TRBJ2-7 | - | - | 11 | TRBV3-1/TRBV3-2 | CASSLGGEQYF | TGTGCCAGCAGCCTCGGGGGCGAGCAGTACTTC
TRBJ1-6 | - | - | 15 | TRBV28 | CASSSQAIGNSPLHF | TGTGCCAGCAGTTCCCAGGCCATCGGTAATTCACCCCTCCACTTT
TRBJ1-5 | TRBD1 | - | 13 | TRBV10-3 | CAIGQGADQPQHF | TGTGCCATCGGACAGGGGGCAGATCAGCCCCAGCATTTT
TRBJ2-5 | - | - | 14 | TRBV2 | CASSDRGLGETQYF | TGTGCCAGCAGTGATAGAGGGTTAGGAGAGACCCAGTACTTC
TRBJ2-2 | TRBD2 | many | 16 | TRBV7-7 | CASSAQSGRTVGELFF | TGTGCCAGCAGCGCACAAAGCGGGAGGACGGTCGGGGAGCTGTTTTTT
TRBJ2-7 | TRBD2 | - | 15 | TRBV6-4 | CASKSIAGGPYEQYF | TGTGCCAGCAAATCCATAGCGGGAGGGCCCTACGAGCAGTACTTC
TRBJ1-1 | - | - | 15 | TRBV7-6 | CASSLAGASNTEAFF | TGTGCCAGCAGCTTAGCGGGCGCCAGTAACACTGAAGCTTTCTTT
TRBJ2-7 | TRBD2 | once | 15 | TRBV5-1 | CASSVSGSVSYEQYF | TGCGCCAGCAGCGTAAGCGGGAGTGTCTCCTACGAGCAGTACTTC
TRBJ1-2 | - | few | 14 | TRBV3-1/TRBV3-2 | CASSPGGEFYGYTF | TGTGCCAGCAGCCCTGGAGGGGAATTTTATGGCTACACCTTC
TRBJ2-1 | - | - | 16 | TRBV5-4 | CASSPGGGQGVYEQFF | TGTGCCAGCAGCCCGGGGGGGGGACAGGGTGTATATGAGCAGTTCTTC
TRBJ2-3 | - | - | 14 | TRBV19 | CASTIRGATDTQYF | TGTGCCAGTACTATCAGGGGCGCAACAGATACGCAGTATTTT
TRBJ2-1 | TRBD2 | - | 16 | TRBV18 | CASSPFLAGGGDEQFF | TGTGCCAGCTCACCTTTCCTAGCGGGAGGGGGCGATGAGCAGTTCTTC
TRBJ1-1 | TRBD1 | - | 17 | TRBV27 | CASSLWGQGLRSTEAFF | TGTGCCAGCAGTTTATGGGGACAGGGCCTCCGGTCCACTGAAGCTTTCTTT
TRBJ1-1 | TRBD1 | - | 14 | TRBV19 | CASSRGTGSFEAFF | TGTGCCAGTAGTAGAGGGACAGGGAGTTTTGAAGCTTTCTTT